This TCR beta chain was profiled in a study of T cells after yellow fever vaccination. Study findings and constraints: On re-exposure, the response was weaker but peaked faster, at day 5 versus 15.

TCRdb called the 5' RACE reads again in MiXCR, with one record for every CDR3 protein. The sample shows roughly 500,000 distinct CDR3 sequences, about 19% of them seen only once. There are 17 residues in the CDR3. The germline V gene encodes CDR1 PRHDT and CDR2 FYEKMQ (reference sequence). About this clonotype: The antigen remains undetermined. One end of the junction is discordant with germline, which a read error may explain.

Sample: PBMCs, taken 15 days after the yellow fever booster vaccination. The J gene is TRBJ2-2, the V gene TRBV13; D is uncertain. This receptor was obtained from a man aged 25-45 years who received the YFV17D yellow fever vaccine. The DNA of the CDR3 is TGTGCCATCAGCCCCGGCCTCCTGGGCCGACCCACCGGGGAGCTGTTTTTT. Its translation is CAISPGLLGRPTGELFF.